The clone carrying this T cell receptor beta chain was seen only a few times. The antigen is unknown. In the PCR, 60 Vbeta and 13 Jbeta primers were used. TCRdb's copy holds only in-frame clones and misses some; the assay was immunoSEQ multiplex PCR. Here the sample spans around 200,000 clones, around 85% being singletons. This record comes from a study of cytomegalovirus exposure and HLA in healthy donors. Study-level results: In a later analysis, several top co-occurrence clusters appeared linked to parvovirus B19, influenza, CMV and Epstein-Barr virus. Despite most TCR sequences being rare, some public TCRs occurred in many donors.

There are 10 residues in the CDR3. The V segment lost 8 bases and the J segment 13 bases; nucleotides outside the gene matches: 3. The germline V gene has CDR1 SGHAT and CDR2 FQNNGV. Sequences were obtained from PBMCs. The V call is TRBV11-2, the J call TRBJ1-3; 9 positions agree with TRBD1. This TCR was recovered from a girl between 2 and 10 years old in good health and CMV-seronegative. The DNA of the CDR3 is TGTGCCAGCTTACAGGGGGCTATATATTTT. Its protein is CASLQGAIYF.